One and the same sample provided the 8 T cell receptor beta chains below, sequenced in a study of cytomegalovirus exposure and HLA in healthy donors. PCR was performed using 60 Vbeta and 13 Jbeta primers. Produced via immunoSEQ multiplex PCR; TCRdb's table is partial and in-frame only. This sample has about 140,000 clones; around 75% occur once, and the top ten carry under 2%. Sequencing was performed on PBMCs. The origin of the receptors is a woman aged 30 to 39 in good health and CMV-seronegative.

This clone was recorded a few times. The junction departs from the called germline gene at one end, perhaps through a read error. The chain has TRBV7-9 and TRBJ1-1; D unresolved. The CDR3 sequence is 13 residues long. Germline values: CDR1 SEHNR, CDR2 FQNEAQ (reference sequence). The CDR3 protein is CSSSPRMNTEAFF. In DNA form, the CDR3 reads TGTTCCAGCAGCCCGAGAATGAACACTGAAGCTTTCTTT.

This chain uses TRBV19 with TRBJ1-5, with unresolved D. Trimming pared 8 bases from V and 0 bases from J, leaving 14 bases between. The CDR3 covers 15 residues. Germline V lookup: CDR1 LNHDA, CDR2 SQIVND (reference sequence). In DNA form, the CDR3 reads TGTGCCAGTTCGGTCAGGATCTATAGCAATCAGCCCCAGCATTTT. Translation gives CASSVRIYSNQPQHF.

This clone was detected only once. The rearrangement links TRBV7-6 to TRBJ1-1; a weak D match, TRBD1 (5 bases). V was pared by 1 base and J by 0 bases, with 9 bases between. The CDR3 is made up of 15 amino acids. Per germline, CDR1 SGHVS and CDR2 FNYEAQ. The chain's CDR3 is CASSLDTGLNTEAFF. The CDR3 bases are TGTGCCAGCAGCTTAGATACAGGACTGAACACTGAAGCTTTCTTT.

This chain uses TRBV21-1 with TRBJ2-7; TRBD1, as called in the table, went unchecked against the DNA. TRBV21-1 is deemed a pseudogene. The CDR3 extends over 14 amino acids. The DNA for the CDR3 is TGTGCCAGCAGCATATGGGACAGGGGTTACGAGCAGTACGTC. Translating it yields CASSIWDRGYEQYV.

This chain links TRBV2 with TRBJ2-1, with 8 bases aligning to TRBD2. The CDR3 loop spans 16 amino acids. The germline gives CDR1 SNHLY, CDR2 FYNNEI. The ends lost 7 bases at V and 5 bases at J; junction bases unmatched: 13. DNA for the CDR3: TGTGCCAGCACGGCGCAGCGACTAGCGCTAAACAATGAGCAGTTCTTC. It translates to CASTAQRLALNNEQFF.

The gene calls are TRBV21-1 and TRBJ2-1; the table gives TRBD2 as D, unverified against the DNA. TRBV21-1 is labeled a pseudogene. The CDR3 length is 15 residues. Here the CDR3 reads CASSSTPSSYNEQFF. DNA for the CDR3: TGTGCCAGCAGCAGCACGCCGAGCTCCTACAATGAGCAGTTCTTC.

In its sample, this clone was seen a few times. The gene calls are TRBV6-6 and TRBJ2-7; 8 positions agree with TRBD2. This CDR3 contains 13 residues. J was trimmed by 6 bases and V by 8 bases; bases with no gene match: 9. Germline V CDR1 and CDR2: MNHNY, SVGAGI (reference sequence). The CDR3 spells CASQRGSSGEQYF. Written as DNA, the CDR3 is TGTGCCAGCCAGCGGGGGAGTTCTGGCGAGCAGTACTTC.

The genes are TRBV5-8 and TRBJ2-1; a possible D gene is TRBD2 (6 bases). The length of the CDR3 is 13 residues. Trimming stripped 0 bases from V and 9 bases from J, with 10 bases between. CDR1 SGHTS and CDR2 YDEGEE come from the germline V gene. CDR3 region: CASSLGVLAEQFF. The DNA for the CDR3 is TGTGCCAGCAGCTTGGGGGTACTAGCTGAGCAGTTCTTC.